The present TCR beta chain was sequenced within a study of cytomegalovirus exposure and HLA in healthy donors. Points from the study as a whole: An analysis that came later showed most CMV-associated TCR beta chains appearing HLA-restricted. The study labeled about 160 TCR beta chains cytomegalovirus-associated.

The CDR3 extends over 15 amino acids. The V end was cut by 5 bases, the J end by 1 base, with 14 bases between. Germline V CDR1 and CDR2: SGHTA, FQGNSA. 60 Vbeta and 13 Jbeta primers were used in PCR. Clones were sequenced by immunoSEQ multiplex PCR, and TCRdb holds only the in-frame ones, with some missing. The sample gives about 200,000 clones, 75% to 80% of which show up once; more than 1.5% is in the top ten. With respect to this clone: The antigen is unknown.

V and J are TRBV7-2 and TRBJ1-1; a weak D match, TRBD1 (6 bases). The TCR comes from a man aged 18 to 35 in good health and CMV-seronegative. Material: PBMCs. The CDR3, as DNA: TGTGCCAGCAGCCCAAAGCAGACAGGGAACACTGAAGCTTTCTTT. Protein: CASSPKQTGNTEAFF. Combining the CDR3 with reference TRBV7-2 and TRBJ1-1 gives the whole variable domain GAGVSQSPSNKVTEKGKDVELRCDPISGHTALYWYRQSLGQGLEFLIYFQGNSAPDKSGLPSDRFSAERTGGSVSTLTIQRTQQEDSAVYLCASSPKQTGNTEAFFGQGTRLTVV.